The 22 T cell receptor beta chains listed next were all sequenced from one sample in a study of technical replicates of blood from several donors. Profiling relied on immunoSEQ multiplex PCR, and the TCRdb table lists in-frame clones only, not all of them. The table records tens of thousands of clones, approximately 94% of them present only once. Sample: T cells isolated from PBMCs. The origin of the receptors is a human donor in good health.

This chain joins TRBV7-6 and TRBJ1-4; 7 bases are shared with TRBD1. The CDR3 length is 16 residues. The germline CDR1 and CDR2 sequences are SGHVS and FNYEAQ. With V trimmed by 5 bases and J by 8 bases, 14 bases remained unmatched. CDR3 sequence reads: CASSRDLTGRYEKLFF. The CDR3 nucleotides read TGTGCCAGCAGCCGGGACCTGACAGGGAGGTACGAAAAACTGTTTTTT.

This clone was counted once. The chain is built from TRBV5-6 and TRBJ1-5; D is unresolved. Germline V lookup: CDR1 SGHDT, CDR2 YYEEEE. V was cut by 2 bases and J by 5 bases, with 23 bases left in between. CDR3 length equals 18 residues. As DNA, the CDR3 is TGTGCCAGCAGCTTATTAGCTGACCCCGACCGAAGTGATCAGCCCCAGCATTTT. Translation: CASSLLADPDRSDQPQHF. Supplemented by reference TRBV5-6 and TRBJ1-5, the full variable domain reads DAGVTQSPTHLIKTRGQQVTLRCSPKSGHDTVSWYQQALGQGPQFIFQYYEEEERQRGNFPDRFSGHQFPNYSSELNVNALLLGDSALYLCASSLLADPDRSDQPQHFGDGTRLSIL.

This chain connects TRBV5-1 to TRBJ1-1, with D unresolved. Germline CDR1 is SGHRS and CDR2 is YFSETQ. V lost 0 bases and J 0 bases, leaving 3 bases between the germline ends. The CDR3 loop spans 13 amino acids. DNA for the CDR3: TGCGCCAGCAGCTTGGACTTGAACACTGAAGCTTTCTTT. As protein: CASSLDLNTEAFF.

The V call is TRBV5-1, the J call TRBJ2-2; 9 bases align to TRBD1. The CDR3 totals 14 residues. V was clipped by 4 bases and J by 5 bases; unmatched bases: 3. Germline assignment: CDR1 SGHRS and CDR2 YFSETQ. The CDR3 loop reads CASSPGTGTGELFF. In nucleotides, the CDR3 is TGCGCCAGCAGCCCCGGGACAGGGACCGGGGAGCTGTTTTTT.

The V gene is TRBV4-1, the J gene TRBJ1-1; maybe TRBD1 (6 bases). Germline values: CDR1 MGHRA, CDR2 YSYEKL. V dropped 6 bases and J dropped 2 bases, with 16 bases sitting between them. The CDR3 totals 15 residues. The CDR3 is CASSHTGRGNTEAFF. The CDR3 DNA sequence: TGCGCCAGCAGTCATACAGGGAGGGGAAACACTGAAGCTTTCTTT.

This sequence joins TRBV7-2 and TRBJ2-7; TRBD1 might be the D (6 bases). The CDR3 consists of 12 residues. The germline CDR1 and CDR2 sequences are SGHTA and FQGNSA. V was shortened by 5 bases and J by 6 bases, with 11 bases between the two germline ends. DNA of the CDR3: TGTGCCAGCAGCAGAACAGGGTTCGAGCAGTACTTC. Translated, it gives CASSRTGFEQYF.

This chain's CDR3 is CASSSKGLAETYNEQFF. The DNA for the CDR3 is TGTGCCAGCAGCTCGAAGGGACTAGCGGAAACCTACAATGAGCAGTTCTTC. V gene TRBV7-6 combines with J gene TRBJ2-1; the match to TRBD2 covers 11 bases. Germline CDR1 SGHVS, CDR2 FNYEAQ. With 4 bases clipped from V and 2 bases from J, the junction kept 7 bases outside the gene matches. The CDR3 spans 17 residues.

V gene TRBV5-1 combines with J gene TRBJ1-1; D is uncertain. Per the germline V gene, CDR1 is SGHRS and CDR2 is YFSETQ. This CDR3 comprises 13 residues. Trimming took 1 base from V and 4 from J, leaving 8 bases between them. The CDR3 nucleotides read TGCGCCAGCAGCTTGACTCGGGTCACTGAAGCTTTCTTT. This gives the protein CASSLTRVTEAFF.

This sequence joins TRBV4-1 and TRBJ2-5; D is perhaps TRBD1 (5 bases). The CDR3 runs 19 residues. In germline, CDR1 is MGHRA, CDR2 YSYEKL. Trimming removed 0 bases from V and 7 bases from J, with 27 bases in between. The CDR3 coding sequence is TGCGCCAGCAGCCAAGATGGGTCAAGGGGTAAAAACGAACGGTGGACCCAGTACTTC. Its translation: CASSQDGSRGKNERWTQYF.

This CDR3 reads CASSQGRGPLSYEQYF. The DNA for the CDR3 is TGTGCCAGCAGCCAAGGAAGGGGGCCCTTGTCCTACGAGCAGTACTTC. V and J are TRBV14 and TRBJ2-7; 7 nucleotides line up with TRBD1. This CDR3 is built from 16 residues. Losses at the gene ends were 1 base for V and 1 base for J; bases not matched to a gene: 7. CDR1 and CDR2 (germline): SGHDN, FVKESK.

The chain employs TRBV4-1 and TRBJ2-7; D uncertain. Trimming pared 1 base from V and 2 bases from J, leaving 18 bases between. CDR3 size: 17 residues. The germline gives CDR1 MGHRA, CDR2 YSYEKL. The CDR3 sequence is CASSQGIIGLPTYEQYF. The CDR3 DNA reads TGCGCCAGCAGCCAAGGGATAATTGGGCTGCCAACCTACGAGCAGTACTTC.

The chain is built from TRBV19 and TRBJ1-1; no definite D call. Per the germline V gene, CDR1 is LNHDA and CDR2 is SQIVND (reference sequence). The CDR3 is 17 residues long. The germline V and J ends were trimmed by 4 bases and 6 bases, with 24 bases remaining between them. The CDR3 spells CASSRSLLLAVWAEAFF. The CDR3 nucleotides are TGTGCCAGTAGTAGGAGCTTGTTGCTGGCGGTCTGGGCTGAAGCTTTCTTT.

The J gene is TRBJ2-3, the V gene TRBV5-1, with 8 positions matching TRBD2. The CDR3 sequence is 16 residues long. J was trimmed by 0 bases and V by 0 bases; bases with no gene match: 3. Germline assignment: CDR1 SGHRS and CDR2 YFSETQ. The CDR3 loop is CASSLGIAGSTDTQYF. The CDR3 DNA reads as TGCGCCAGCAGCTTGGGAATAGCGGGGAGCACAGATACGCAGTATTTT.

V gene TRBV30 combines with J gene TRBJ2-7, with TRBD2 as a possible D gene (6 bases). V lost 3 bases and J lost 6, with 15 bases in between. Germline CDR1 is GTSNPN and CDR2 is SVGIG (reference sequence). The CDR3 length is 13 residues. DNA of the CDR3: TGTGCCTGGAGCGTCGGGACTCTCGGCGAGCAGTACTTC. Translation: CAWSVGTLGEQYF. The full variable domain, its missing parts supplied by reference TRBV30 and TRBJ2-7, is SQTIHQWPATLVQPVGSPLSLECTVEGTSNPNLYWYRQAAGRGLQLLFYSVGIGQISSEVPQNLSASRPQDRQFILSSKKLLLSDSGFYLCAWSVGTLGEQYFGPGTRLTVT.

On this clone itself: Since the CDR3 does not end with the conserved phenylalanine or tryptophan, this likely comes from a read error. The DNA is omitted, as the CDR3 cannot be located on it reliably, and the CDR3 follows TCRdb's listing. This chain connects TRBV7-9 to TRBJ1-1. Including both end residues, the CDR3 is 8 amino acids long. Per the germline V gene, CDR1 is SEHNR and CDR2 is FQNEAQ (reference sequence). CDR3 residues: CASSLEAI.

This chain links TRBV18 with TRBJ2-3, with D perhaps matching TRBD1 (6 bases). Trimming took 6 bases from V and 2 from J, leaving 12 bases between them. The CDR3 consists of 14 residues. In germline, CDR1 is KGHSH, CDR2 LQKENI. DNA of the CDR3: TGTGCCAGCTCCTTCGGACAGTTCACAGATACGCAGTATTTT. Translating gives CASSFGQFTDTQYF.

Only one count was recorded for this clone. The chain recombines TRBV27 with TRBJ1-1, with D perhaps matching TRBD1 (6 bases). The CDR3 is 11 amino acids. The V gene's germline CDR1 is MNHEY and CDR2 SMNVEV (reference sequence). Trimming stripped 4 bases from V and 9 bases from J, with 9 bases between. The CDR3 loop reads CASSWGTKAFF. The DNA of the CDR3 is TGTGCCAGCAGTTGGGGGACAAAAGCTTTCTTT.

The J gene is TRBJ1-2, the V gene TRBV18; 7 bases map to TRBD1. Losses at the gene ends were 3 bases for V and 5 bases for J; bases not matched to a gene: 18. From germline, CDR1 is KGHSH and CDR2 LQKENI. The CDR3 runs 18 residues. Here the CDR3 reads CASSPPTGEPHREYGYTF. As DNA, the CDR3 is TGTGCCAGCTCACCCCCAACAGGGGAACCTCACCGGGAGTATGGCTACACCTTC.

The genes are TRBV6-6 and TRBJ1-2, with TRBD1 matching 7 bases. With 5 bases clipped from V and 4 bases from J, the junction kept 4 bases outside the gene matches. The CDR3 sequence is 13 residues long. Germline CDR1 reads MNHNY; CDR2 reads SVGAGI (reference sequence). CDR3 nucleotides: TGTGCCAGCAGTCAGGACAGGAGCTATGGCTACACCTTC. Protein product: CASSQDRSYGYTF.

The chain joins TRBV6-1 to TRBJ1-1, with D maybe TRBD1 (6 bases). Germline lookup yields CDR1 MNHNS and CDR2 SASEGT. This CDR3 comprises 13 residues. V lost 8 bases to trimming and J lost 4 bases, with 14 bases between them. CDR3 sequence (DNA): TGTGCCAGCGGACAGCCGGTTCCCACTGAAGCTTTCTTT. Translation gives CASGQPVPTEAFF.

This sequence joins TRBV6-5 and TRBJ1-1; a possible D gene is TRBD1 (6 bases). The length of the CDR3 is 13 residues. V lost 6 bases and J 2 bases, leaving 10 bases between the germline ends. Germline V lookup: CDR1 MNHEY, CDR2 SVGAGI. The CDR3 DNA is TGTGCCAGCAGGTCGGGACACAACACTGAAGCTTTCTTT. The encoded protein is CASRSGHNTEAFF.

This clone was observed a few times. This sequence joins TRBV30 and TRBJ1-1; D uncertain. The germline gives CDR1 GTSNPN, CDR2 SVGIG (reference sequence). V was clipped by 0 bases and J by 2 bases, with 10 bases between them. The CDR3 loop spans 14 amino acids. In DNA form, the CDR3 reads TGTGCCTGGAGTGTACATCCAGGAAACACTGAAGCTTTCTTT. Residues: CAWSVHPGNTEAFF.